This entry features one T cell receptor (beta chain) sequence. These data belong to a study of blood T cell repertoires in COVID-19. Germline lookup yields CDR1 MGHDK and CDR2 SYGVNS. The CDR3 consists of 14 residues. Germline trimming cut 5 bases from V and 2 bases from J; bases unmatched to any gene: 2. Profiled with immunoSEQ multiplex PCR; TCRdb holds only in-frame clones, not every one. Of about 130,000 clones listed, approximately 83% are singletons. Input material: peripheral blood. The chain carries TRBV25-1 and TRBJ1-4; 7 bases align to TRBD1. This sequence was found in a woman aged 45-65 years with acute or convalescent COVID-19. The CDR3 DNA reads as TGTGCCAGCAGTAAGACAGGGACTAATGAAAAACTGTTTTTT. Its translation is CASSKTGTNEKLFF.